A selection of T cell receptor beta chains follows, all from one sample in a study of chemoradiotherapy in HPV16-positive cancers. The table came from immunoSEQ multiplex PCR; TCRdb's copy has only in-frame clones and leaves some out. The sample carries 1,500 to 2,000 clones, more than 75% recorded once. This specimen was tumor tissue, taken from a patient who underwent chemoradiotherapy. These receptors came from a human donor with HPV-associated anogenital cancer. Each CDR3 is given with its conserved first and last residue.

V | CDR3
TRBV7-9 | CASSPGQGFNEAFF
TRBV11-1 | CASSLHADPGEEQYF
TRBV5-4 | CASSTAANYNEQFF
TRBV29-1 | CSVSGSGDHNEQFF
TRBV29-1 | CSVVRGGTTEAFF
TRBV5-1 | CASSFGTGNEKLFF
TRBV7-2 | CASSHGTGNLYGYTF
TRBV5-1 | CASSGGGQETQYF
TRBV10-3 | CAIRDRDGHGEQYF
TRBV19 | CASSPDQGYNQPQHF
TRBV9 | CASSVGLSGNTIYF
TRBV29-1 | CSVGKEEGRAAFF
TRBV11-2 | CASNQPPTDTQYF
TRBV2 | CASKSGMNTEAFF
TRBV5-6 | CASSRFRTVATEAFF
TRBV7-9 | CASSTQLAGRSDTQYF
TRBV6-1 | CASSELAGSSYEQYF
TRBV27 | CASSSPGQLVYTF
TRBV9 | CASSVDGGREETQYF
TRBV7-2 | CASSATDTQYF
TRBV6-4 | CASSDGLDYNEQFF
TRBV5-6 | CASSLYGQFGDTQYF
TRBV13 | CASSPTRGQPQHF
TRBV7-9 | CASSLADGKSDGYTF
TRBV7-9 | CASSYPPRGGYGYTF
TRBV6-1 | CASNGGGGTGELFF
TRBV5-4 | CASRRTDTDTQYF
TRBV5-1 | CASSLFPGQETQYF
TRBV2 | CASSEMASGTYEQYF
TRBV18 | CASSPIELLNTEAFF
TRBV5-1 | CASSWGGLMETQYF
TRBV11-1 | CASSLPGDFSYEQYF
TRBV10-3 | CAISPSGGGSEAFF
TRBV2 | CASSERSTETQYF
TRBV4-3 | CASSFLPAGQGSYEQYF
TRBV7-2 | CASSLGGTGSNEKLFF
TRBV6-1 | CASSERAATYSNQPQHF
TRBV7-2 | CASSIPGGHTEAFF
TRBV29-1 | CSVTGRGALNTEAFF
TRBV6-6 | CASRPHDRDQETQYF
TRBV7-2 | CASSLGPRGTDTQYF
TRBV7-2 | CASSPGYHHEQYF
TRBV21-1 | CASRGGNYGYTF
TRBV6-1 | CASNSGTNTYEQYF
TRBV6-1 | CASIMTGTVDYEQYF
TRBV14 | CASSQTPSGAWTDTQYF
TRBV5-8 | CASSPGVYGYTF
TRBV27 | CASSFQLAYNSPLHF
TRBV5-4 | CASSFRTPNSPLHF
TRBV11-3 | CASSIGDSEETQYF
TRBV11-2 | CASSLVQGGSETQYF
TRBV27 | CASSRTRTGRTEAFF
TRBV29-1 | CSVGPGQGGTEAFF